The 12 T cell receptor beta chains below all came from one sample that was sequenced in a study of blood T cell repertoires in COVID-19. The data were produced by immunoSEQ multiplex PCR, yet TCRdb's version contains in-frame clones alone and is incomplete. This sample has about 110,000 clones; around nine tenths occur once, and the top ten carry around 1.3%. Sequencing was done on a sample of peripheral blood. These receptors all stem from a woman between 25 and 40 years old with acute or convalescent COVID-19.

The chain has TRBV9 and TRBJ1-4; 7 bases match TRBD1. Losses at the gene ends were 0 bases for V and 7 bases for J; bases not matched to a gene: 6. The germline CDR1 and CDR2 sequences are SGDLS and YYNGEE. The CDR3 runs 15 residues. For the CDR3, the DNA is TGTGCCAGCAGCGTAGGGGCAGGGGGGTCTGAAAAACTGTTTTTT. Translation gives CASSVGAGGSEKLFF. The whole variable domain, remainder taken from reference TRBV9 and TRBJ1-4, is DSGVTQTPKHLITATGQRVTLRCSPRSGDLSVYWYQQSLDQGLQFLIQYYNGEERAKGNILERFSAQQFPDLHSELNLSSLELGDSALYFCASSVGAGGSEKLFFGSGTQLSVL.

This chain joins TRBV5-4 and TRBJ1-1; D is unclear. The CDR3 has 14 amino acids. Germline CDR1 and CDR2: SGHNT and YYREEE (reference sequence). V shed 4 bases and J shed 3 bases, with 13 bases lying between them. CDR3: CASSQLVGDTEAFF. In DNA, the CDR3 is TGTGCCAGCAGCCAACTTGTGGGCGACACTGAAGCTTTCTTT.

The V gene is TRBV2, the J gene TRBJ1-5; no reliable D call. Per germline, CDR1 SNHLY and CDR2 FYNNEI. CDR3 length: 12 residues. V lost 4 bases, J lost 4 bases, and 5 bases lay in between. The CDR3 DNA reads as TGTGCCAGCAGTGGGAGAAATCAGCCCCAGCATTTT. Translation: CASSGRNQPQHF.

This rearrangement joins TRBV11-2 to TRBJ1-6; possible D gene TRBD1, 6 bases. V lost 8 bases, J lost 7 bases, and 12 bases lay in between. There are 13 residues in the CDR3. The germline V gene has CDR1 SGHAT and CDR2 FQNNGV. The CDR3 region is CASATGINSPLHF. The CDR3 DNA sequence: TGTGCCAGCGCAACAGGGATCAATTCACCCCTCCACTTT. The variable domain in full, completed from reference TRBV11-2 and TRBJ1-6, reads EAGVAQSPRYKIIEKRQSVAFWCNPISGHATLYWYQQILGQGPKLLIQFQNNGVVDDSQLPKDRFSAERLKGVDSTLKIQPAKLEDSAVYLCASATGINSPLHFGNGTRLTVT.

The V call is TRBV28, the J call TRBJ2-5; TRBD1 matches at 9 bases. V was pared by 7 bases and J by 3 bases, with 3 bases of the junction left unmatched. The CDR3 is 13 residues long. CDR1 is MDHEN, CDR2 SYDVKM, per germline. For the CDR3, the DNA is TGTGCCAGCAAAAGGACAGGGGAAGAGACCCAGTACTTC. This translates into CASKRTGEETQYF. Drawing the rest from reference TRBV28 and TRBJ2-5, the complete variable domain is DVKVTQSSRYLVKRTGEKVFLECVQDMDHENMFWYRQDPGLGLRLIYFSYDVKMKEKGDIPEGYSVSREKKERFSLILESASTNQTSMYLCASKRTGEETQYFGPGTRLLVL.

J is TRBJ2-2 and V is TRBV18; 7 bases are a match to TRBD1. The V segment lost 4 bases and the J segment 2 bases; nucleotides outside the gene matches: 7. Looked up from germline, CDR1 is KGHSH and CDR2 is LQKENI. The length of the CDR3 is 16 residues. The CDR3 loop is CASSLLTGTNTGELFF. CDR3 DNA sequence: TGTGCCAGCTCACTCCTGACAGGGACAAACACCGGGGAGCTGTTTTTT.

Worth noting for this clone: The junction shows a germline mismatch at one end, possibly a read error. The chain has TRBV13 and TRBJ2-1, with D maybe TRBD1 (6 bases). CDR3 size: 14 residues. Germline CDR1 is PRHDT and CDR2 is FYEKMQ (reference sequence). This CDR3 reads CASSIGQRDYEQFF. DNA for the CDR3: TGTGCCAGCAGCATAGGACAGAGGGATTATGAGCAGTTCTTC.

This clone was counted a single time. The chain links TRBV19 to TRBJ1-4; D is undetermined. In germline, CDR1 is LNHDA, CDR2 SQIVND (reference sequence). The CDR3 is 14 residues long. Trimming took off 0 bases at V and 8 bases at J, with 10 bases between the two ends. This CDR3 reads CASSIDRQREKLFF. Written as DNA, the CDR3 is TGTGCCAGTAGTATAGACCGGCAGAGGGAAAAACTGTTTTTT.

To note about this clone: Within the sample, other DNA sequences also encode this same CDR3. The chain's CDR3 is CASSSGQGAHEQYF. The CDR3 coding sequence is TGCGCCAGCAGCTCGGGACAGGGGGCTCACGAGCAGTACTTC. V is TRBV5-1 and J is TRBJ2-7, with 12 bases aligning to TRBD1. Unmatched junction bases numbered 3, after V lost 3 bases and J lost 5 bases. CDR1 and CDR2 from the germline V gene are SGHRS and YFSETQ. CDR3 length: 14 residues. Drawing the rest from reference TRBV5-1 and TRBJ2-7, the complete variable domain is KAGVTQTPRYLIKTRGQQVTLSCSPISGHRSVSWYQQTPGQGLQFLFEYFSETQRNKGNFPGRFSGRQFSNSRSEMNVSTLELGDSALYLCASSSGQGAHEQYFGPGTRLTVT.

V and J are TRBV6-5 and TRBJ1-5; D may be TRBD1 (5 bases). CDR1 is MNHEY, CDR2 SVGAGI, per germline. The length of the CDR3 is 12 residues. V gave up 6 bases and J gave up 5 bases, with 8 bases separating them. Here the CDR3 reads CASSPGDQPQHF. The CDR3 DNA sequence: TGTGCCAGCAGCCCGGGGGATCAGCCCCAGCATTTT.

The chain couples TRBV4-2 to TRBJ1-6; TRBD1 matches at 8 bases. CDR3 length equals 15 residues. The V gene end was trimmed by 3 bases and the J gene end by 8 bases; junction bases not matched to a gene: 6. Germline V gene lookup returns CDR1 LGHNA and CDR2 YNFKEQ. CDR3 sequence: CASSHSQGADSPLHF. CDR3 nucleotide sequence: TGTGCCAGCAGCCACTCGCAGGGGGCTGATTCACCCCTCCACTTT.

The rearrangement links TRBV9 to TRBJ2-5; a weak D match, TRBD2 (6 bases). Germline CDR1 and CDR2: SGDLS and YYNGEE. The CDR3 is made up of 15 amino acids. Trimming pared 4 bases from V and 2 bases from J, leaving 15 bases between. The CDR3 reads CASSPGGAGQETQYF. Here the CDR3 DNA reads TGTGCCAGCAGCCCTGGGGGTGCGGGACAAGAGACCCAGTACTTC. Full variable domain (rest looked up from reference TRBV9 and TRBJ2-5): DSGVTQTPKHLITATGQRVTLRCSPRSGDLSVYWYQQSLDQGLQFLIQYYNGEERAKGNILERFSAQQFPDLHSELNLSSLELGDSALYFCASSPGGAGQETQYFGPGTRLLVL.